The rows below give T cell receptor beta chains drawn from one sample of a study of blood T cell repertoires in COVID-19. Profiled with immunoSEQ multiplex PCR; TCRdb holds only in-frame clones, not every one. Among 200,000 to 250,000 clones listed, around nine tenths were seen once. The sequenced material came from peripheral blood. Receptors originate from a woman in her sixties or seventies with acute or convalescent COVID-19. Both conserved end residues are part of each CDR3. D genes are given only for firm matches. Clone size, where shown, is once, few, many, or a class for clones that have expanded.

V	length	D	J	size	DNA	CDR3
TRBV5-4	17	NA	TRBJ2-3	NA	TGTGCCAGCAGCAAAAGGGACTTCCAAAATCCCACAGATACGCAGTATTTT	CASSKRDFQNPTDTQYF
TRBV19	15	TRBD2	TRBJ2-3	NA	TGTGCCAGTCGGACTAGCCCGGGAGCGGCAGATACGCAGTATTTT	CASRTSPGAADTQYF
TRBV6-6	16	NA	TRBJ1-5	NA	TGTGCCAGTCTTCCCCCTTATGGCCTTGGCAATCAGCCCCAGCATTTT	CASLPPYGLGNQPQHF
TRBV5-6	16	TRBD2	TRBJ2-1	NA	TGTGCCAGCACCGATGGGGGGCGGGGGGCCCTCAATGAGCAGTTCTTC	CASTDGGRGALNEQFF
TRBV30	14	TRBD1	TRBJ1-2	NA	TGTGCCTGGAAAACTACAGGGGGCGTCTATGGCTACACCTTC	CAWKTTGGVYGYTF
TRBV19	12	TRBD1	TRBJ1-2	NA	TGTGCCAGTAGACAGGGGGTCTATGGCTACACCTTC	CASRQGVYGYTF
TRBV4-2	15	NA	TRBJ2-5	NA	TGTGCCAGCAGCCAAGATTGGGGGGGCCGTGGGACCCAGTACTTC	CASSQDWGGRGTQYF
TRBV19	15	TRBD1	TRBJ1-3	NA	TGTGCCAGTAGTATAGGCGGGACAGCGATGAACACCATATATTTT	CASSIGGTAMNTIYF
TRBV23-1	16	TRBD2	TRBJ2-1	NA	TGCGCCAGCAGTCCCGTTTCGGGAGGCCCCCTCGGAGAGCAGTTCTTC	CASSPVSGGPLGEQFF
TRBV11-2	17	NA	TRBJ2-3	few	TGTGCCAGCAGCCTCCTCGGGGGGCGGACTAGCACAGATACGCAGTATTTT	CASSLLGGRTSTDTQYF
TRBV6-5	14	NA	TRBJ1-4	NA	TGTGCCAGCAGTTCGGACAGCATTAATGAAAAACTGTTTTTT	CASSSDSINEKLFF
TRBV19	15	NA	TRBJ2-2	NA	TGTGCCAGTAGATCTCCGGGGGGCCGAACCGGGGAGCTGTTTTTT	CASRSPGGRTGELFF
TRBV5-1	15	NA	TRBJ2-2	NA	TGCGCCAGCAGCTACGACAGGTGGAAGGCCGGGGAGCTGTTTTTT	CASSYDRWKAGELFF
TRBV20-1	15	NA	TRBJ1-5	NA	TGCAGTGCTAGTAACAGGGAGAAGAGCAATCAGCCCCAGCATTTT	CSASNREKSNQPQHF
TRBV28	16	TRBD1	TRBJ2-4	few	TGTGCCAGCAGTTTAATGGCAGGGGGCACCAAAAACATTCAGTACTTC	CASSLMAGGTKNIQYF
TRBV11-2	17	TRBD2	TRBJ2-3	once	TGTGCCAGCAGCTCGCCAAGACTAGCGGGAGTACCAGATACGCAGTATTTT	CASSSPRLAGVPDTQYF
TRBV6-5	14	NA	TRBJ1-5	once	TGTGCCAGCAGCCTACAGGGACCCAATCAGCCCCAGCATTTT	CASSLQGPNQPQHF